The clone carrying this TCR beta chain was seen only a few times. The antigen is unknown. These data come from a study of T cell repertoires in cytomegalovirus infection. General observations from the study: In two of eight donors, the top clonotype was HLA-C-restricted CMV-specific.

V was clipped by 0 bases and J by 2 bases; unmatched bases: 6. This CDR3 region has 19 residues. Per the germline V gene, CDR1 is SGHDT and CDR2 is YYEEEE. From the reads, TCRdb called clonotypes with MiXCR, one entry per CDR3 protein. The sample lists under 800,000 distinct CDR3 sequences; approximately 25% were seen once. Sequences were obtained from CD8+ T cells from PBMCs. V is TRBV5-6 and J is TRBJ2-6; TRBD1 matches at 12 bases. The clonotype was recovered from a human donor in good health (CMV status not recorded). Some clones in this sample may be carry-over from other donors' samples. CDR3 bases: TGTGCCAGCAGCTTGGAATTTGGGACAGGGGGCCCTGGGGCCAACGTCCTGACTTTC. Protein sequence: CASSLEFGTGGPGANVLTF.